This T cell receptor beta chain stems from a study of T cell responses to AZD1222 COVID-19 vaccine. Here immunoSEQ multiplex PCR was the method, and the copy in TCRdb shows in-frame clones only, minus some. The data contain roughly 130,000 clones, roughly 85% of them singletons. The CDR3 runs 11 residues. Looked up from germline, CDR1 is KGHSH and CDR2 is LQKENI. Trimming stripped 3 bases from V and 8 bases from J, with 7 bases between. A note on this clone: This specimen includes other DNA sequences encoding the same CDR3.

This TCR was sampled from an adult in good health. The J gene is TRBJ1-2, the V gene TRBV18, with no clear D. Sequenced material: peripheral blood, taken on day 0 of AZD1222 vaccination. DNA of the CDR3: TGTGCCAGCTCACCCGGTGAGGGCTACACCTTC. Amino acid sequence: CASSPGEGYTF.